These 5 T cell receptor beta chains were all obtained from the same sample, sequenced in a study of T cells in localized non-small cell lung cancer. Method: immunoSEQ multiplex PCR; TCRdb's copy keeps in-frame clones and lacks some. The sample has 20,000 to 25,000 clones, around 85% seen once. Sequenced material: peripheral blood, taken before any cancer treatment. The receptors derive from a woman aged 35-75 years with stage I lung adenocarcinoma.

The chain combines TRBV4-3 with TRBJ1-4; D is ambiguous. The CDR3 spans 16 residues. CDR1 and CDR2 from the germline V gene are LGHNA and YSLEER. V dropped 0 bases and J dropped 0 bases, with 8 bases sitting between them. In nucleotides, the CDR3 is TGCGCCAGCAGCCAAGATGGTTCACCAACTAATGAAAAACTGTTTTTT. Translation: CASSQDGSPTNEKLFF.

This chain connects TRBV7-2 to TRBJ1-5, with D unresolved. The V and J ends lost 2 bases and 3 bases respectively, with 11 bases between them. Germline V gene lookup returns CDR1 SGHTA and CDR2 FQGNSA. The CDR3 has 15 residues. DNA for the CDR3: TGTGCCAGCAGCTTAAGCCCCGGTCCCAATCAGCCCCAGCATTTT. This gives the protein CASSLSPGPNQPQHF.

The chain links TRBV4-3 to TRBJ2-5, with D maybe TRBD1 (5 bases). Germline loops: CDR1 LGHNA, CDR2 YSLEER. Trimming took 6 bases from V and 3 from J, leaving 8 bases between them. The CDR3 length is 12 residues. The chain's CDR3 is CASRTEKETQYF. CDR3 nucleotides: TGCGCCAGCAGGACAGAAAAAGAGACCCAGTACTTC.

This chain links TRBV7-2 with TRBJ2-5; D may be TRBD1 or TRBD2 (5 bases each). V was pared by 5 bases and J by 6 bases, with 16 bases between. This CDR3 has 14 amino acids. The germline V gene has CDR1 SGHTA and CDR2 FQGNSA. CDR3 nucleotide sequence: TGTGCCAGCAGCGTACCTGTGGGGGTACAGACCCAGTACTTC. It yields the protein CASSVPVGVQTQYF.

In its sample, this clone was seen once. The V gene is TRBV5-1, the J gene TRBJ1-4; no clear D gene. Looked up from germline, CDR1 is SGHRS and CDR2 is YFSETQ. The CDR3 is made up of 15 amino acids. The germline V and J ends were trimmed by 0 bases and 4 bases, with 10 bases remaining between them. The CDR3: CASSLASGRNEKLFF. CDR3 DNA: TGCGCCAGCAGCTTGGCATCCGGACGTAATGAAAAACTGTTTTTT.